One and the same sample provided the 7 T cell receptor beta chains below, sequenced in a study of CD8 T cells in cerebrospinal fluid in Alzheimer's disease. No DNA is given; TCRdb re-called the 10x single-cell sequencing reads and lists each CDR3 protein once. In all, the sample yields roughly 1,400 distinct CDR3 sequences. The sample was cerebrospinal fluid. These receptors all come from a human donor in good health.

Measured by frequency, this clonotype is medium-sized (0.01 to 0.1%). This sequence joins TRBV18 and TRBJ2-1; TCRdb returns TRBD1, unconfirmable since there is no DNA. Germline lookup yields CDR1 KGHSH and CDR2 LQKENI. This CDR3 has 15 amino acids. This CDR3 is CASSRTGAVLDEQFF.

Considering frequency, this clonotype is medium-sized. This rearrangement joins TRBV6-1 to TRBJ2-7. The CDR3 sequence is 13 residues long. CDR1 MNHNS and CDR2 SASEGT come from the germline V gene. CDR3 sequence: CASSEPAAYEQYF.

By frequency, this clonotype is medium-sized. The chain recombines TRBV6-1 with TRBJ2-7; TCRdb names TRBD1, which stays unverified in the absence of DNA. Germline lookup yields CDR1 MNHNS and CDR2 SASEGT. The CDR3 is 14 residues long. The CDR3 loop reads CASSGGTAAYEQYF.

This clonotype is called medium-sized based on its frequency. CDR3: CASCPGQLGEQFF. The chain employs TRBV18 and TRBJ2-1; with no DNA, the TCRdb D assignment of TRBD1 cannot be verified. The CDR3 spans 13 residues. CDR1 and CDR2 (germline): KGHSH, LQKENI.

According to its frequency, this clonotype is large. The V call is TRBV7-9, the J call TRBJ2-7; no DNA is available, so the TRBD1 call from TCRdb remains unchecked. The CDR3 extends over 13 amino acids. From germline, CDR1 is SEHNR and CDR2 FQNEAQ (reference sequence). This CDR3 reads CASSHGQDWEQYF.

By frequency, this clonotype is large. The chain couples TRBV11-2 to TRBJ2-3; the D call of TRBD1 rests on TCRdb alone, since no DNA is present to check it. The germline V gene has CDR1 SGHAT and CDR2 FQNNGV. CDR3 length equals 15 residues. CDR3 residues: CASSPFWGDTNTQYF.

This clonotype registers large by frequency. This CDR3 is CASRYRERSNQPQHF. The chain is built from TRBV6-5 and TRBJ1-5; with no DNA, the TCRdb D assignment of TRBD1 cannot be verified. This CDR3 spans 15 amino acids. The germline gives CDR1 MNHEY, CDR2 SVGAGI.